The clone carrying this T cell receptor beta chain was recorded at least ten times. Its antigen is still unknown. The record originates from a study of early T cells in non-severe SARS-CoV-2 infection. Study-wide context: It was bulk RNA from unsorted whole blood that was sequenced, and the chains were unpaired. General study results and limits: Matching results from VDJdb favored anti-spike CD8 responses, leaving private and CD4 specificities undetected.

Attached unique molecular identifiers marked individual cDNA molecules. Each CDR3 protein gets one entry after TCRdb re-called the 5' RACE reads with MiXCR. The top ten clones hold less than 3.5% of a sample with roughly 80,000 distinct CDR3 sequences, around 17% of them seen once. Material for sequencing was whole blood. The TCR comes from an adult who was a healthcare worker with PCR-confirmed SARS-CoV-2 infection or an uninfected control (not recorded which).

The CDR3 DNA follows: TGTGCCAGCAGTTACTCGGGACAGGGTAATGAAAAACTGTTTTTT. It specifies CASSYSGQGNEKLFF. This rearrangement joins TRBV6-6 to TRBJ1-4; TRBD1 agrees at 9 bases. The V gene's germline CDR1 is MNHNY and CDR2 SVGAGI (reference sequence). J gave up 4 bases and V 0 bases, and 0 bases lay outside the gene matches. The CDR3 has 15 residues.